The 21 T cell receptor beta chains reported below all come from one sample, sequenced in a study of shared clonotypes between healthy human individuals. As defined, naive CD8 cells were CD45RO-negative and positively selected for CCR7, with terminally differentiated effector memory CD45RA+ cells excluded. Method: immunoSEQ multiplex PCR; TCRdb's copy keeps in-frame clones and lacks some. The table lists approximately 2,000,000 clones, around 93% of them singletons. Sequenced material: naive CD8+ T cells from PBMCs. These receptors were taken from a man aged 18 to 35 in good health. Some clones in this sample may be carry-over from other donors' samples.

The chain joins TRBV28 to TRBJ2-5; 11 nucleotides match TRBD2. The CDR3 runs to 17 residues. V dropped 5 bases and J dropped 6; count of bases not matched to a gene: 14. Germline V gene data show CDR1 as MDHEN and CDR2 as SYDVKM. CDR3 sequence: CASSVGQRLAGRKTQYF. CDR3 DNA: TGTGCCAGCAGTGTGGGACAGCGACTAGCGGGGAGAAAGACCCAGTACTTC.

CDR3 in amino acids: CASSPWTSGSYNEQFF. CDR3 nucleotides: TGTGCCAGCAGCCCATGGACTAGCGGGTCCTACAATGAGCAGTTCTTC. The chain is built from TRBV7-7 and TRBJ2-1, with 11 bases lining up with TRBD2. There are 16 residues in the CDR3. Germline V gene sequence: CDR1 SSHAT, CDR2 FNYEAQ (reference sequence). V trimming: 5 bases; J trimming: 1 base; junction bases outside the gene matches: 4. The variable domain in full, completed from reference TRBV7-7 and TRBJ2-1, reads GAGVSQSPRYKVTKRGQDVTLRCDPISSHATLYWYQQALGQGPEFLTYFNYEAQPDKSGLPSDRFSAERPEGSISTLTIQRTEQRDSAMYRCASSPWTSGSYNEQFFGPGTRLTVL.

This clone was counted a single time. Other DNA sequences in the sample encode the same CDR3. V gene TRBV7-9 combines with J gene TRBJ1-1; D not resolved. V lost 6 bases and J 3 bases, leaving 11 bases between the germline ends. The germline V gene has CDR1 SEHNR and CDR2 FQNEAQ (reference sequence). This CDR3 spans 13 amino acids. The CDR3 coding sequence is TGTGCCAGCAGTCTCCCGGGTGACACTGAAGCTTTCTTT. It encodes CASSLPGDTEAFF.

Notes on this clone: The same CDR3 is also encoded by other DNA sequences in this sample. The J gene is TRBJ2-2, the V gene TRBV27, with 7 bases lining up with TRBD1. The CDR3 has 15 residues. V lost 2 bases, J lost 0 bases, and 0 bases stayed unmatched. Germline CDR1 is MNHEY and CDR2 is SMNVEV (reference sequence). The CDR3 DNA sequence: TGTGCCAGCAGTTTAGGGACAGCGAACACCGGGGAGCTGTTTTTT. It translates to CASSLGTANTGELFF.

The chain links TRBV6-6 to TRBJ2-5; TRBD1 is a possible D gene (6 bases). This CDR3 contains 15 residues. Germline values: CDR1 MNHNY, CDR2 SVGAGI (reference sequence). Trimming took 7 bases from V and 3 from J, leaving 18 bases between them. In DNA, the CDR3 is TGTGCCAGCAATATTTACAGGGCAGGGAAAGAGACCCAGTACTTC. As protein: CASNIYRAGKETQYF.

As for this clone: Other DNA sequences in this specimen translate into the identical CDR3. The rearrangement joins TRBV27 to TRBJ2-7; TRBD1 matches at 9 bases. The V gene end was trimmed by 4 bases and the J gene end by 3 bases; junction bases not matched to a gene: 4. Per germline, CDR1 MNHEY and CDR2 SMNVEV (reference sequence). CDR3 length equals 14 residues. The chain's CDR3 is CASSYGTGSYEQYF. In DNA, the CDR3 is TGTGCCAGCAGTTACGGGACAGGGAGCTACGAGCAGTACTTC.

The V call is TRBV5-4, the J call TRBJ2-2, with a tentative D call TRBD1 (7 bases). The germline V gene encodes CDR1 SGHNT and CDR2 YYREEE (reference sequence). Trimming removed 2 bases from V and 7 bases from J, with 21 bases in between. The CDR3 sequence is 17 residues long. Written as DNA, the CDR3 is TGTGCCAGCAGCTTCTGGAGGGGGCGTGAGTTCAACGGGGAGCTGTTTTTT. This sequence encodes CASSFWRGREFNGELFF.

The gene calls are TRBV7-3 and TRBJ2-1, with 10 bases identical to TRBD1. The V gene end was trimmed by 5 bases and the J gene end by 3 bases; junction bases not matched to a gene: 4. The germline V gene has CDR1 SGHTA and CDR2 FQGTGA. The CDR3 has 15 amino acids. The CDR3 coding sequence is TGTGCCAGCAGCGATCGGGACAGGGGCTACAATGAGCAGTTCTTC. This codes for CASSDRDRGYNEQFF.

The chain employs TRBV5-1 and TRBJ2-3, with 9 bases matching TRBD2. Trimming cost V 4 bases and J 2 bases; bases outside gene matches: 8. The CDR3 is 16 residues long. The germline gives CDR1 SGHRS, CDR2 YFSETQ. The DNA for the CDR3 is TGCGCCAGCAGCCCCCCGGCTAGCGGGATCACAGATACGCAGTATTTT. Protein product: CASSPPASGITDTQYF.

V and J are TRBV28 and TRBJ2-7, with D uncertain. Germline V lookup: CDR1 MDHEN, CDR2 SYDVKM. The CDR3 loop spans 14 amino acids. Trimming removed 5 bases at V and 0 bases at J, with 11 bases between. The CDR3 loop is CASSPPSASYEQYF. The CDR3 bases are TGTGCCAGCAGTCCCCCCAGTGCCTCCTACGAGCAGTACTTC.

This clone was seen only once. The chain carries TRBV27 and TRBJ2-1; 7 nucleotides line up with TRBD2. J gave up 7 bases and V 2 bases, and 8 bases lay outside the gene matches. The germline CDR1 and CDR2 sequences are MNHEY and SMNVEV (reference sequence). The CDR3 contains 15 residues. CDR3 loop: CASSLGPWGGNEQFF. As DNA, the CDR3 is TGTGCCAGCAGTTTAGGGCCCTGGGGGGGGAATGAGCAGTTCTTC.

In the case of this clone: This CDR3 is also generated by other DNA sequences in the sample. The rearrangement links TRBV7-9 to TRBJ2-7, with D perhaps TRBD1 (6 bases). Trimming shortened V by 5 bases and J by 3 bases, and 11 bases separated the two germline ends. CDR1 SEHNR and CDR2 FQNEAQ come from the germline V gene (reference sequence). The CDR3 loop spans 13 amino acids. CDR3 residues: CASSLGTIYEQYF. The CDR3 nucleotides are TGTGCCAGCAGCCTAGGGACAATCTACGAGCAGTACTTC.

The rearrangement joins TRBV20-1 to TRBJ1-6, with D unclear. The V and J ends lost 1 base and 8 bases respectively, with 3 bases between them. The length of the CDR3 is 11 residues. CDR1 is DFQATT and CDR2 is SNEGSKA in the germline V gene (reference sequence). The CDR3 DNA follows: TGCAGTGCTAGAGGAGATTCACCCCTCCACTTT. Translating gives CSARGDSPLHF.

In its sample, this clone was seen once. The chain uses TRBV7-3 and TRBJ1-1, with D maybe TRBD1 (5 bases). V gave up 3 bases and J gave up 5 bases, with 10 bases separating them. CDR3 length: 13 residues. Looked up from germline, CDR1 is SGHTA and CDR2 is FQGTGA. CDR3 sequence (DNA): TGTGCCAGCAGCTTGGGGGATCCGACTGAAGCTTTCTTT. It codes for CASSLGDPTEAFF.

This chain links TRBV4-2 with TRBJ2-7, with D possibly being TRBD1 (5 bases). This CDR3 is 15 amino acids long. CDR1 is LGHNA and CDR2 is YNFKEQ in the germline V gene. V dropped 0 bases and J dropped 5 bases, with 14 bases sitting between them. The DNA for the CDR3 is TGTGCCAGCAGCCAAGATAAAGCCAGGGTGGACGAGCAGTACTTC. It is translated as CASSQDKARVDEQYF.

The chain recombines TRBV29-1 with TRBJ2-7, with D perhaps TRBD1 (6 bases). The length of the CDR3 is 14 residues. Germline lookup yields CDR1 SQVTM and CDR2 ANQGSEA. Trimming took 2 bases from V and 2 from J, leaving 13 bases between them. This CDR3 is CSVENRDTPYEQYF. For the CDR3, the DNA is TGCAGCGTTGAAAACAGGGATACCCCCTACGAGCAGTACTTC.

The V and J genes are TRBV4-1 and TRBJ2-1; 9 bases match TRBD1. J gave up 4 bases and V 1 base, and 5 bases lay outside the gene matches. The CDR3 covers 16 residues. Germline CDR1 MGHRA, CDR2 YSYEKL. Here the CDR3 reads CASSQVGGQGYNEQFF. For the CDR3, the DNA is TGCGCCAGCAGCCAAGTAGGGGGACAGGGTTACAATGAGCAGTTCTTC.

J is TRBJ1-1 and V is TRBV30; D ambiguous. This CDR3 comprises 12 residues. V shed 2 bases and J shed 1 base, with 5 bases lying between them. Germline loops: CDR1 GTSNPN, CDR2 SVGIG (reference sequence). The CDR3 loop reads CAWSTTNTEAFF. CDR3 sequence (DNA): TGTGCCTGGAGTACCACGAACACTGAAGCTTTCTTT. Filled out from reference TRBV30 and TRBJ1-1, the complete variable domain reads SQTIHQWPATLVQPVGSPLSLECTVEGTSNPNLYWYRQAAGRGLQLLFYSVGIGQISSEVPQNLSASRPQDRQFILSSKKLLLSDSGFYLCAWSTTNTEAFFGQGTRLTVV.

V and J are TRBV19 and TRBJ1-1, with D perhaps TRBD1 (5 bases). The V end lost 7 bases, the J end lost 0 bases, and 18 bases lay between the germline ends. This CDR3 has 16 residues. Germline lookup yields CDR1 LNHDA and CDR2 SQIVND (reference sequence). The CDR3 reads CASTNEEGLLNTEAFF. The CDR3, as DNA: TGTGCCAGTACCAACGAGGAGGGGCTACTGAACACTGAAGCTTTCTTT.

CDR3 loop: CASMWAAGNTIYF. In nucleotides, the CDR3 is TGTGCCAGCATGTGGGCGGCTGGAAACACCATATATTTT. The chain joins TRBV6-1 to TRBJ1-3, with D hard to call. The CDR3 length is 13 residues. Deletions cut 7 bases from V and 2 bases from J, with 9 bases between. Germline-derived CDR1 and CDR2 are MNHNS and SASEGT.

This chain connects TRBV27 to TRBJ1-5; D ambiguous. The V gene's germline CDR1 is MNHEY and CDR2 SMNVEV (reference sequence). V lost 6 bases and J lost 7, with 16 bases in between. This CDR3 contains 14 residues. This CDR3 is CASSTHVRSQPQHF. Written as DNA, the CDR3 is TGTGCCAGCAGCACCCACGTCAGGAGCCAGCCCCAGCATTTT.